Listed below are T cell receptor beta chains from one sample, sequenced in a study of CD8+ T cells in alopecia areata. The method was immunoSEQ multiplex PCR; TCRdb's version includes in-frame clones alone and lacks a portion of them. This table holds approximately 150,000 clones, roughly 50% found once. The sample was CD4+ T cells sorted from blood. Source of these receptors: a human donor in good health. The CDR3 runs from the conserved cysteine through the conserved F or W. D genes are given only for firm matches. Expanded clones get a size class; other rows say once, few or many, or leave the size out.

.	TRBJ1-2	.	TRBV7-9	CASSIDTVSSGYTF	TGTGCCAGCAGCATAGACACGGTCTCCTCTGGCTACACCTTC
.	TRBJ2-4	.	TRBV29-1	CSVEGSGNIQYF	TGCAGCGTTGAAGGGAGCGGAAACATTCAGTACTTC
few	TRBJ1-1	.	TRBV15	CATTPGLQNTEAFF	TGTGCCACCACCCCGGGACTCCAGAACACTGAAGCTTTCTTT
few	TRBJ1-1	.	TRBV29-1	CSIRTANTEAFF	TGCAGCATTCGGACAGCGAACACTGAAGCTTTCTTT
.	TRBJ2-3	.	TRBV5-1	CASRLGSGTDTQYF	TGCGCCAGCAGACTCGGCTCCGGTACAGATACGCAGTATTTT
.	TRBJ1-2	.	TRBV29-1	CSAGAHNYGYTF	TGCAGCGCCGGCGCACATAACTATGGCTACACCTTC
.	TRBJ1-3	.	TRBV18	CASSPRGASGNTIYF	TGTGCCAGCTCACCAAGGGGAGCCTCTGGAAACACCATATATTTT
.	TRBJ2-6	TRBD1	TRBV28	CASRHRTGPSSGANVLTF	TGTGCCAGCAGACACCGGACAGGGCCATCCTCTGGGGCCAACGTCCTGACTTTC
.	TRBJ2-3	.	TRBV25-1	CASSETGSTDTQYF	TGTGCCAGCAGTGAAACGGGTAGCACAGATACGCAGTATTTT
.	TRBJ2-3	.	TRBV9	CASSPEGASTDTQYF	TGTGCCAGCAGCCCCGAAGGGGCTAGCACAGATACGCAGTATTTT
.	TRBJ2-4	.	TRBV4-1	CASSQGQVWGSKNIQYF	TGCGCCAGCAGCCAAGGGCAAGTTTGGGGGTCAAAAAACATTCAGTACTTC
few	TRBJ2-1	TRBD2	TRBV5-8	CASSLLRGRYNEQFF	TGTGCCAGCAGCTTGCTTCGCGGGAGGTACAATGAGCAGTTCTTC
few	TRBJ2-3	.	TRBV29-1	CSVSSTDTQYF	TGCAGCGTTTCCAGCACAGATACGCAGTATTTT
.	TRBJ2-4	.	TRBV29-1	CSVVVGAKNIQYF	TGCAGCGTTGTAGTGGGGGCCAAAAACATTCAGTACTTC
.	TRBJ2-5	.	TRBV5-6	CASSFVRETQYF	TGTGCCAGCAGCTTTGTACGAGAGACCCAGTACTTC
.	TRBJ2-3	TRBD2	TRBV11-2	CASSLELRESRADTQYF	TGTGCCAGCAGCTTAGAGCTGCGGGAGAGTCGGGCAGATACGCAGTATTTT
.	TRBJ2-4	TRBD2	TRBV28	CASSFSSSGIKNIQYF	TGTGCCAGCAGTTTTTCGTCTAGCGGGATCAAAAACATTCAGTACTTC
.	TRBJ1-2	TRBD1	TRBV29-1	CSVGTGPNYGYTF	TGCAGCGTTGGGACAGGGCCAAACTATGGCTACACCTTC
.	TRBJ2-3	.	TRBV14	CATSRWGTSADTQYF	TGTGCCACCTCCCGTTGGGGGACCTCCGCAGATACGCAGTATTTT
.	TRBJ1-1	.	TRBV30	CARTLGHGDTEAFF	TGTGCCCGGACTTTGGGCCACGGGGACACTGAAGCTTTCTTT
.	TRBJ2-4	.	TRBV6-5	CASSPNRGGKNIQYF	TGTGCCAGCAGCCCTAACAGGGGGGGGAAAAACATTCAGTACTTC
few	TRBJ2-5	TRBD2	TRBV5-4	CASSSLAGGRETQYF	TGTGCCAGCAGCTCTTTAGCGGGAGGGCGGGAGACCCAGTACTTC
.	TRBJ2-7	.	TRBV2	CASKHYEQYF	TGTGCCAGCAAACACTACGAGCAGTACTTC
.	TRBJ2-1	TRBD2	TRBV27	CATLGAGAYNEQFF	TGTGCCACACTGGGAGCGGGAGCCTACAATGAGCAGTTCTTC
few	TRBJ1-1	.	TRBV2	CASQGNNVADTEAFF	TGTGCCAGCCAAGGGAATAACGTGGCGGACACTGAAGCTTTCTTT
.	TRBJ2-7	TRBD2	TRBV10-3	CAISQLAGGNYEQYF	TGTGCCATCAGTCAACTAGCGGGGGGCAACTACGAGCAGTACTTC
.	TRBJ2-7	.	TRBV29-1	CSALERDYEQYF	TGCAGCGCTCTCGAGAGGGACTACGAGCAGTACTTC
.	TRBJ2-5	TRBD2	TRBV2	CASSPGLDNLETQYF	TGTGCCAGCAGCCCCGGACTAGACAATTTAGAGACCCAGTACTTC
.	TRBJ1-5	TRBD1	TRBV6-5	CASSPGGSTMAQHF	TGTGCCAGCAGTCCAGGGGGGAGTACAATGGCCCAGCATTTT
.	TRBJ2-3	.	TRBV19	CASSIGEPSTDTQYF	TGTGCCAGTAGTATAGGCGAACCTAGCACAGATACGCAGTATTTT
.	TRBJ1-5	TRBD1	TRBV4-1	CASSQGWTGLQPQHF	TGCGCCAGCAGCCAAGGGTGGACAGGGCTCCAGCCCCAGCATTTT
.	TRBJ2-3	.	TRBV9	CASSPFLNTDTQYF	TGTGCCAGCAGCCCTTTCCTGAACACAGATACGCAGTATTTT
.	TRBJ2-5	.	TRBV7-8	CASSLAWTAQETQYF	TGTGCCAGCAGCTTAGCCTGGACAGCGCAAGAGACCCAGTACTTC
.	TRBJ2-1	.	TRBV29-1	CSGLRANNEQFF	TGCAGCGGCCTGAGGGCCAACAATGAGCAGTTCTTC
.	TRBJ1-5	.	TRBV28	CASSLWDVSNQPQHF	TGTGCCAGCAGTTTATGGGACGTTAGCAATCAGCCCCAGCATTTT
few	TRBJ2-5	.	TRBV6-5	CASKEGLETQYF	TGTGCCAGCAAAGAGGGGCTCGAGACCCAGTACTTC
few	TRBJ2-3	TRBD1	TRBV29-1	CSVGTGPPDTQYF	TGCAGCGTTGGGACAGGGCCCCCAGATACGCAGTATTTT
.	TRBJ2-4	.	TRBV7-8	CASSMRTQLAKNIQYF	TGTGCCAGCAGCATGAGGACACAGCTAGCCAAAAACATTCAGTACTTC
few	TRBJ1-1	TRBD1	TRBV29-1	CSALDRANTEAFF	TGCAGCGCCCTAGACAGGGCTAACACTGAAGCTTTCTTT
few	TRBJ2-7	.	TRBV2	CASSERPKQYF	TGTGCCAGCAGTGAAAGACCAAAGCAGTACTTC
.	TRBJ2-3	.	TRBV6-5	CASSYLGGALTDTQYF	TGTGCCAGCAGTTACCTAGGGGGGGCCCTCACAGATACGCAGTATTTT
.	TRBJ2-7	TRBD2	TRBV4-1	CASSLLAGGLLEQYF	TGCGCCAGCAGCCTCCTAGCGGGAGGGTTACTCGAGCAGTACTTC
few	TRBJ2-3	TRBD2	TRBV2	CASSAGLVTDTQYF	TGTGCCAGCAGTGCGGGACTAGTCACAGATACGCAGTATTTT
few	TRBJ2-2	.	TRBV5-4	CASSAPQGGNGELFF	TGTGCCAGCAGCGCGCCGCAGGGTGGCAACGGGGAGCTGTTTTTT
few	TRBJ2-1	TRBD2	TRBV11-2	CASSRSPGLSLEQFF	TGTGCCAGCAGCAGAAGTCCGGGACTATCATTAGAGCAGTTCTTC
few	TRBJ1-1	.	TRBV7-9	CASSLWEGNTEAFF	TGTGCCAGCAGCTTATGGGAAGGTAACACTGAAGCTTTCTTT
once	TRBJ1-2	.	TRBV10-3	CAISEGPQNYGYTF	TGTGCCATCAGTGAGGGACCTCAAAACTATGGCTACACCTTC
.	TRBJ1-1	.	TRBV25-1	CASSEGSQGGDTEAFF	TGTGCCAGCAGTGAAGGATCCCAAGGAGGGGACACTGAAGCTTTCTTT
.	TRBJ2-1	.	TRBV29-1	CSARGSVSQQFF	TGCAGCGCCAGGGGCTCAGTAAGCCAGCAGTTCTTC
.	TRBJ2-3	.	TRBV30	CAWEHDTQYF	TGTGCCTGGGAACATGATACGCAGTATTTT
.	TRBJ2-7	TRBD2	TRBV5-1	CASSAGLADYEQYF	TGCGCCAGCAGCGCGGGACTAGCGGACTACGAGCAGTACTTC
few	TRBJ2-7	.	TRBV29-1	CSVGVRSTSYEQYF	TGCAGCGTTGGGGTTAGATCAACCTCCTACGAGCAGTACTTC